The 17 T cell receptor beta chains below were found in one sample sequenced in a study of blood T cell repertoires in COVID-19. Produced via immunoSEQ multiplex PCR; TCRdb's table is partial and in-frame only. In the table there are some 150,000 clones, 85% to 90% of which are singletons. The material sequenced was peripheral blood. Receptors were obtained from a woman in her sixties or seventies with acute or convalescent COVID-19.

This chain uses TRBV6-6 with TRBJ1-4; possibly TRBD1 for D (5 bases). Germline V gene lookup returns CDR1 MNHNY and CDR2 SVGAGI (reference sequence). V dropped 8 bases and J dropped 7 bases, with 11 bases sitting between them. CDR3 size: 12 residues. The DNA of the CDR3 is TGTGCCAGCCGCGGGGGTGGTGAAAAACTGTTTTTT. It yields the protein CASRGGGEKLFF.

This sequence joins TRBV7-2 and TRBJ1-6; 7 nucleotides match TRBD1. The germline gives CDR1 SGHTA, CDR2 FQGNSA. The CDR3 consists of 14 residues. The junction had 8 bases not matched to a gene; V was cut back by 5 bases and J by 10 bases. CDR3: CASSPTGDPSPLHF. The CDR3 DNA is TGTGCCAGCAGCCCCACAGGGGACCCGTCACCCCTCCACTTT.

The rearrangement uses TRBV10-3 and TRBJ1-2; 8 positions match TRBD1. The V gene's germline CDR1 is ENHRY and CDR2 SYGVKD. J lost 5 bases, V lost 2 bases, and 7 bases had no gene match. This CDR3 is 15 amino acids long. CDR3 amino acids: CAISEGGDRRYGYTF. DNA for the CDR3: TGTGCCATCAGTGAGGGGGGGGACAGGAGATATGGCTACACCTTC.

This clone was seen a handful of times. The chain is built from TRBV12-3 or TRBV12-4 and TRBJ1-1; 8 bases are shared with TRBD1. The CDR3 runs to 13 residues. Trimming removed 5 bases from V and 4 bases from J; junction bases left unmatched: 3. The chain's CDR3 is CASSPQGATEAFF. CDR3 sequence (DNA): TGTGCCAGCAGTCCTCAGGGGGCCACTGAAGCTTTCTTT.

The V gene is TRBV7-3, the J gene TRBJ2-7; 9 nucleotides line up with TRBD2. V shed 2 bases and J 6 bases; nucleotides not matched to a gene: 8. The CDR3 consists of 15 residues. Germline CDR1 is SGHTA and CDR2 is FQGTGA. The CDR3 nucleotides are TGTGCCAGCAGCTTAGCGGGGGGGCTTCGGAGCGAGCAGTACTTC. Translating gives CASSLAGGLRSEQYF.

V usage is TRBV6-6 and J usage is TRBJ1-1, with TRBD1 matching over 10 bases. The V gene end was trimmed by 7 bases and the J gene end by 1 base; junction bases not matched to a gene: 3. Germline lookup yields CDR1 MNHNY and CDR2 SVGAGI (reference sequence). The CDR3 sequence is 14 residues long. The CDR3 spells CASTRDRGNTEAFF. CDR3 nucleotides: TGTGCCAGCACTCGGGACAGGGGGAACACTGAAGCTTTCTTT.

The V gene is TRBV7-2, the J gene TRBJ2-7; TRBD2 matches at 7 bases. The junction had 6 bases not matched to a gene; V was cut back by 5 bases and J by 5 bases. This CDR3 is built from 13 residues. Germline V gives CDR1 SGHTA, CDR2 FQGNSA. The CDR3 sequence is CASSLVGGDEQYF. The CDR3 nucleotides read TGTGCCAGCAGCCTGGTGGGGGGGGACGAGCAGTACTTC.

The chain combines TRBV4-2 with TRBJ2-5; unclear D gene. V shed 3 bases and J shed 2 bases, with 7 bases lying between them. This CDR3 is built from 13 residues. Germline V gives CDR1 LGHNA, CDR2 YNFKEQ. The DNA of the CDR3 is TGTGCCAGCAGCCAGTACAGACAAGAGACCCAGTACTTC. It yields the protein CASSQYRQETQYF.

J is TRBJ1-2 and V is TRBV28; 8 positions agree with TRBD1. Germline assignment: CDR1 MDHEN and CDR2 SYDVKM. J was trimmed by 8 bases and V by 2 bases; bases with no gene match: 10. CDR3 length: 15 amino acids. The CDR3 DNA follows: TGTGCCAGCAGTTTAGCTACGGCCCAGGGGGCGGGCTACACCTTC. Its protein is CASSLATAQGAGYTF.

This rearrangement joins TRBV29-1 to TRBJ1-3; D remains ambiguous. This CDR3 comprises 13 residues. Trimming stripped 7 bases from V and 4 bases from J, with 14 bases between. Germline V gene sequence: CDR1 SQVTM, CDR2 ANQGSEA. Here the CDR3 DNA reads TGCAGCGCCCAAGGCGGGTTGGGAAACACCATATATTTT. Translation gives CSAQGGLGNTIYF.

In nucleotides, the CDR3 is TGTGCCAGCAGTGAATGGAGGGGTTCCTACAATGAGCAGTTCTTC. This encodes CASSEWRGSYNEQFF. The chain combines TRBV6-1 with TRBJ2-1; tentatively, D is TRBD2 (6 bases). Per germline, CDR1 MNHNS and CDR2 SASEGT. There are 15 residues in the CDR3. V dropped 2 bases and J dropped 1 base, with 9 bases sitting between them.

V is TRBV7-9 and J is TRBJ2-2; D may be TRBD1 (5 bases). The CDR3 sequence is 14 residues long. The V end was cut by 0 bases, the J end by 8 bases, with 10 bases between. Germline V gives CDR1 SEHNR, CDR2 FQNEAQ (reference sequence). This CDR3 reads CASSLAARVGELFF. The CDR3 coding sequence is TGTGCCAGCAGCTTAGCGGCCAGGGTGGGGGAGCTGTTTTTT.

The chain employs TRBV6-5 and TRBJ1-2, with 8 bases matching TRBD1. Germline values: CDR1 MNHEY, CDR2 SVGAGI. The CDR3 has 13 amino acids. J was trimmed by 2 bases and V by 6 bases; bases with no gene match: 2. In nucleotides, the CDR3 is TGTGCCAGCAGGGACAGGGAAAACTATGGCTACACCTTC. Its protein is CASRDRENYGYTF.

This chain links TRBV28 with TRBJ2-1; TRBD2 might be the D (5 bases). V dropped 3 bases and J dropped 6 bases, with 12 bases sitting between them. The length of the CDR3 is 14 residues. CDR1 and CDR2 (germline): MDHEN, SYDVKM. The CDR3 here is CASSFLSGINEQFF. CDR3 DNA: TGTGCCAGCAGTTTTTTATCGGGGATCAATGAGCAGTTCTTC.

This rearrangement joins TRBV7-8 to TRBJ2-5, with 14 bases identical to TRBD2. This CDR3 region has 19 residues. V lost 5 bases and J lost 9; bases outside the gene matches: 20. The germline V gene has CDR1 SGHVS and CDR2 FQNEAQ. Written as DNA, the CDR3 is TGTGCCAGCAGCCATCCCAAGGGACTAGCGGGGGCGTTCAGGAACCCCCAGTACTTC. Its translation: CASSHPKGLAGAFRNPQYF.

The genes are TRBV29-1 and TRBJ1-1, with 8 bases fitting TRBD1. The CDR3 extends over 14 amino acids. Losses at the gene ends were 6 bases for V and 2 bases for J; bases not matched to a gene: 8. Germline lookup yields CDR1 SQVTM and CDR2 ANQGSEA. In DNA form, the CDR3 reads TGCAGCGTCCGGACAGGGCATATTAACACTGAAGCTTTCTTT. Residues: CSVRTGHINTEAFF.

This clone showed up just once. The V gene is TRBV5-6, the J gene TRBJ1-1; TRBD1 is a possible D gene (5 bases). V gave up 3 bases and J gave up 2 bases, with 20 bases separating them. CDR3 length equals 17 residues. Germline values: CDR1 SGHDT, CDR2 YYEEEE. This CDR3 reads CASSSYPPLTVNTEAFF. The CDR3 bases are TGTGCCAGCAGCTCATACCCCCCCCTGACAGTAAACACTGAAGCTTTCTTT. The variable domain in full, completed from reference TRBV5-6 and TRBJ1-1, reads DAGVTQSPTHLIKTRGQQVTLRCSPKSGHDTVSWYQQALGQGPQFIFQYYEEEERQRGNFPDRFSGHQFPNYSSELNVNALLLGDSALYLCASSSYPPLTVNTEAFFGQGTRLTVV.